This T cell receptor beta chain derives from a study of blood T cell repertoires in COVID-19. Background on the study: Sample material is recorded as cDNA or gDNA derived from T cells, B-cell-depleted T cells, or PBMCs.

V was pared by 0 bases and J by 4 bases, with 3 bases of the junction left unmatched. CDR1 is MNHEY, CDR2 SVGAGI, per germline. CDR3 length: 14 residues. TCRdb's table, derived via immunoSEQ multiplex PCR, lists solely in-frame clones and lacks some. The repertoire holds a few hundred thousand clones, with 80% to 90% as singletons. This receptor was identified in a man aged 50 to 60 with acute or convalescent COVID-19. The chain has TRBV6-5 and TRBJ2-7, with TRBD2 matching over 7 bases. The specimen was peripheral blood. CDR3 sequence: CASSYSGGLYEQYF. The CDR3 DNA is TGTGCCAGCAGTTACTCGGGGGGGTTGTACGAGCAGTACTTC.